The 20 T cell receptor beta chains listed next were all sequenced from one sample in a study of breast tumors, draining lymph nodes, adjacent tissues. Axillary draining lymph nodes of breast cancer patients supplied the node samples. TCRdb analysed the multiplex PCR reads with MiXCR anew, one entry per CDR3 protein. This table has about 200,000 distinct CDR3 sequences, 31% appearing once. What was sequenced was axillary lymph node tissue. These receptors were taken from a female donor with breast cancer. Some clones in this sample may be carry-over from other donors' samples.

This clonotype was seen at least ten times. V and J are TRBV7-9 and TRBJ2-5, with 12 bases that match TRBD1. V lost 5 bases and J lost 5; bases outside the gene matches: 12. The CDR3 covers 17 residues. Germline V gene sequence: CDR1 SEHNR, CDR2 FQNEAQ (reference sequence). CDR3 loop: CASSPGQGALLVETQYF. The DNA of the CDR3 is TGTGCCAGCAGCCCGGGACAGGGGGCGCTTCTAGTGGAGACCCAGTACTTC.

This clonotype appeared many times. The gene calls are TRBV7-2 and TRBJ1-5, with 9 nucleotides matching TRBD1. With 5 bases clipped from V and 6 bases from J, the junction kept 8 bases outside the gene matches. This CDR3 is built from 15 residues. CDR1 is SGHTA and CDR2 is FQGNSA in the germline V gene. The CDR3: CASSKGGDRAQPQHF. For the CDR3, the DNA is TGTGCCAGCAGCAAAGGGGGGGACAGGGCTCAGCCCCAGCATTTT.

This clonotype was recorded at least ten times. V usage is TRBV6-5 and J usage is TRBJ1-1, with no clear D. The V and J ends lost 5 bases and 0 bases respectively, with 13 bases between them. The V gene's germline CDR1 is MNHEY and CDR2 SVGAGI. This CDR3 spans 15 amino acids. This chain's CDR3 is CASSPPDALNTEAFF. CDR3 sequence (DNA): TGTGCCAGCAGTCCCCCCGACGCCCTGAACACTGAAGCTTTCTTT.

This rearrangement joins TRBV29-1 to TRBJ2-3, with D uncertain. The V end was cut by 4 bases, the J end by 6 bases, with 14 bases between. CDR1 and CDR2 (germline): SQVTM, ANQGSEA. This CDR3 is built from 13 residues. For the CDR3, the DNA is TGCAGCGTTGTTTACTACTTAGGGGATACGCAGTATTTT. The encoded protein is CSVVYYLGDTQYF.

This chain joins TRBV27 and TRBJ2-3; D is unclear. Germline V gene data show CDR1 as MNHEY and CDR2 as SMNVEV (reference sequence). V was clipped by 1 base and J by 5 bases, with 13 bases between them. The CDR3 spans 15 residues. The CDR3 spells CASSLWAGSLDTQYF. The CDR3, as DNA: TGTGCCAGCAGTTTATGGGCAGGATCTTTAGATACGCAGTATTTT.

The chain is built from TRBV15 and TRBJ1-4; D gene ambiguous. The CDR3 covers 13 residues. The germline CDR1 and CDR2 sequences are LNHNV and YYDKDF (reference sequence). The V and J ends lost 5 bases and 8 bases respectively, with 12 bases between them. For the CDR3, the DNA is TGTGCCACCAGCTCCCGGGCGCGGGAAAAACTGTTTTTT. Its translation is CATSSRAREKLFF.

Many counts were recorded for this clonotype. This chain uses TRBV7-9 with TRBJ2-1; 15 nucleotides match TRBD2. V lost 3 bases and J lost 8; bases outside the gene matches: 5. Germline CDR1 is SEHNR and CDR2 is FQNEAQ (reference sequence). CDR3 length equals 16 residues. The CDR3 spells CASSFWTSGGAYEQFF. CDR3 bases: TGTGCCAGCAGCTTCTGGACTAGCGGGGGGGCCTATGAGCAGTTCTTC.

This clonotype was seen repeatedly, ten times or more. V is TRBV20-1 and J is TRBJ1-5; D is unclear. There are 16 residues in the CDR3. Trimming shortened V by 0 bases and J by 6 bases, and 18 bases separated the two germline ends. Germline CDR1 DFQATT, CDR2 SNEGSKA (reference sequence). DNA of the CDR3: TGCAGTGCTAGAGATCTGAACAGCTGGCGGGGTCAGCCCCAGCATTTT. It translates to CSARDLNSWRGQPQHF.

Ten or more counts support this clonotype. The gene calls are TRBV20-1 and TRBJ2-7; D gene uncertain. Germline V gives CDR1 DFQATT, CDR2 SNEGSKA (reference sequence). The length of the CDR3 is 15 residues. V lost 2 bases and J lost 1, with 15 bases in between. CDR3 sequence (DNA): TGCAGTGCTAGAAGGCCAGGTGTTAGGTCCTACGAGCAGTACTTC. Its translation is CSARRPGVRSYEQYF.

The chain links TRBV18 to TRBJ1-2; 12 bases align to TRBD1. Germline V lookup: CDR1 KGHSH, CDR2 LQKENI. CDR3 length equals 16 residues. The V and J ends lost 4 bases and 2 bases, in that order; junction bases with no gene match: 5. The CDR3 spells CASSLGQGARNYGYTF. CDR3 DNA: TGTGCCAGCTCACTGGGACAGGGGGCGCGGAACTATGGCTACACCTTC.

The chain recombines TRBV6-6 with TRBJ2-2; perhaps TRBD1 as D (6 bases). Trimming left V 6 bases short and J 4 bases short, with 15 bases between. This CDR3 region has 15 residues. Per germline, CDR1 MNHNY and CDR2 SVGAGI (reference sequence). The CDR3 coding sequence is TGTGCCAGCAGCCGTGGACAGCGAAGCACCGGGGAGCTGTTTTTT. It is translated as CASSRGQRSTGELFF.

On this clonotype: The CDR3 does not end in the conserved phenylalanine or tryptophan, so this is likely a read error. CDR3 in amino acids: CASSLGVMGGTQYL. The CDR3 coding sequence is TGTGCCAGCAGCTTAGGCGTTATGGGGGGGACCCAGTACCTC. The chain has TRBV7-6 and TRBJ2-5, with D perhaps TRBD2 (6 bases). Germline lookup yields CDR1 SGHVS and CDR2 FNYEAQ. The CDR3 is made up of 14 amino acids. V lost 1 base to trimming and J lost 7 bases, with 13 bases between them.

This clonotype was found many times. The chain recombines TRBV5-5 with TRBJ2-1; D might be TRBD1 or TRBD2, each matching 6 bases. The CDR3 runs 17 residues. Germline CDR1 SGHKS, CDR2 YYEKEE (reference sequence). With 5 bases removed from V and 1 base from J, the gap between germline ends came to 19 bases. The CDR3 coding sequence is TGTGCCAGCAGGTCCTCCGGGGGCACCCTTTCCTACAATGAGCAGTTCTTC. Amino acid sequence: CASRSSGGTLSYNEQFF. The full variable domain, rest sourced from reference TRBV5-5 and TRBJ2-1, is DAGVTQSPTHLIKTRGQQVTLRCSPISGHKSVSWYQQVLGQGPQFIFQYYEKEERGRGNFPDRFSARQFPNYSSELNVNALLLGDSALYLCASRSSGGTLSYNEQFFGPGTRLTVL.

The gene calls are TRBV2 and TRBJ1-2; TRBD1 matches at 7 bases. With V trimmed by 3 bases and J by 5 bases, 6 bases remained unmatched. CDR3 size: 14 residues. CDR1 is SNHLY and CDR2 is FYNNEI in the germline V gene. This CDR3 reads CASSDQIRGYGYTF. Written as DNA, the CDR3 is TGTGCCAGCAGTGATCAGATCAGGGGGTATGGCTACACCTTC.

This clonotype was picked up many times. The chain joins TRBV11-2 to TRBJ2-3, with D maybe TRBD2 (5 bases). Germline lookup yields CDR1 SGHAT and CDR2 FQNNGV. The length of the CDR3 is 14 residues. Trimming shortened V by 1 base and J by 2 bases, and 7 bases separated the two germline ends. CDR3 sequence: CASSLGTATDTQYF. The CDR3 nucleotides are TGTGCCAGCAGCTTAGGGACTGCCACAGATACGCAGTATTTT.

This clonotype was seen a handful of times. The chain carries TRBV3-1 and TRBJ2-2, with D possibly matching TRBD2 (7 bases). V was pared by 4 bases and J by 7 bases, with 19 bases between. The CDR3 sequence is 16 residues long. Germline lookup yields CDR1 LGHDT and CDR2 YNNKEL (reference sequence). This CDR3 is CASSPEGGGSIGELFF. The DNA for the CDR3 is TGTGCCAGCAGCCCCGAGGGGGGGGGCTCGATCGGGGAGCTGTTTTTT.

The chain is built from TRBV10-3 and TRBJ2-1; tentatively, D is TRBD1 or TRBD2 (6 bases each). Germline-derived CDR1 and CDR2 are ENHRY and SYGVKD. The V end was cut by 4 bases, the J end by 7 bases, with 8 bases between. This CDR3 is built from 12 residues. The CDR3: CAISGGGNEQFF. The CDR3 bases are TGTGCCATCAGTGGAGGGGGGAATGAGCAGTTCTTC.

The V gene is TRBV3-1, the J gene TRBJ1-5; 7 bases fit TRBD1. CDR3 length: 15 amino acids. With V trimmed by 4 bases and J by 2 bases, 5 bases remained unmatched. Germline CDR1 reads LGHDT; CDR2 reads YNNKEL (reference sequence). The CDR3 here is CASSPRGVGNQPQHF. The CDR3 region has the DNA TGTGCCAGCAGCCCCAGGGGGGTAGGCAATCAGCCCCAGCATTTT.

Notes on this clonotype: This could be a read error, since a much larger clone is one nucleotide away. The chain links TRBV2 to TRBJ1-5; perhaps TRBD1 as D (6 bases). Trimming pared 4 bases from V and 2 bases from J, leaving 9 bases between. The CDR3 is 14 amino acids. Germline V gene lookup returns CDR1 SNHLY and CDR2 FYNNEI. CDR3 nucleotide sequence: TGTGCCAGCAGTGTAGGGGGGGGCAATCAGCCCCAGCATTTT. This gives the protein CASSVGGGNQPQHF.

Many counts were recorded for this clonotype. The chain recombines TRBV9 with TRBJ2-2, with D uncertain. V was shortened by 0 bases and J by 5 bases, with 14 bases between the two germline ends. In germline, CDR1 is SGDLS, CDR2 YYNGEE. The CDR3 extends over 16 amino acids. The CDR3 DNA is TGTGCCAGCAGCGTAGCCAGCACGACGCAAACCGGGGAGCTGTTTTTT. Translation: CASSVASTTQTGELFF.